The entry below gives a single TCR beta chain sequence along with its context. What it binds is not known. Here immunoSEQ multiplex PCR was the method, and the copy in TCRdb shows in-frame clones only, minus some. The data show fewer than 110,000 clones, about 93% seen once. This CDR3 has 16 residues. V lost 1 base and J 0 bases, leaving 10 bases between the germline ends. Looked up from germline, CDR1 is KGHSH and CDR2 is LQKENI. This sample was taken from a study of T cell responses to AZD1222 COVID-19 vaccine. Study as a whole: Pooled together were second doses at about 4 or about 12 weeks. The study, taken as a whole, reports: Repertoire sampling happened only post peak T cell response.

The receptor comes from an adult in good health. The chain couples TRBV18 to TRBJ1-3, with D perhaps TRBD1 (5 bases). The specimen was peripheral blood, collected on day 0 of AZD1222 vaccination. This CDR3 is CASSPLQGISGNTIYF. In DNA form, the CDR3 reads TGTGCCAGCTCACCACTCCAGGGCATCTCTGGAAACACCATATATTTT.